This entry describes one T cell receptor beta chain. Germline V gene sequence: CDR1 SGHNT, CDR2 YYREEE (reference sequence). The CDR3 is 13 amino acids. V lost 1 base and J lost 2, with 7 bases in between. The entry originates in a study of long-term antiretroviral therapy in people with HIV. The libraries were made with immunoSEQ v3.0 at survey level. The data were produced by immunoSEQ multiplex PCR, yet TCRdb's version contains in-frame clones alone and is incomplete. Of approximately 22,000 clones listed, around 84% are singletons. This TCR was sampled from a man aged 60 to 75 with HIV. The sequencing here drew on unsorted PBMCs, taken 1.3 years after starting antiretroviral therapy. The chain couples TRBV5-4 to TRBJ2-7; D might be TRBD1 or TRBD2, each matching 5 bases. CDR3 sequence (DNA): TGTGCCAGCAGCTTGCGAGGGGCCTACGAGCAGTACTTC. Protein sequence: CASSLRGAYEQYF. The whole variable domain, filled in from reference TRBV5-4 and TRBJ2-7, reads ETGVTQSPTHLIKTRGQQVTLRCSSQSGHNTVSWYQQALGQGPQFIFQYYREEENGRGNFPPRFSGLQFPNYSSELNVNALELDDSALYLCASSLRGAYEQYFGPGTRLTVT.